The 25 T cell receptor beta chains below were found in one sample sequenced in a study of shared clonotypes between healthy human individuals. Using immunoSEQ multiplex PCR, the repertoire was profiled, and TCRdb retains in-frame clones only, with some absent. There are about 490,000 clones in the sample; around 85% occur only once, and roughly 13% lies in the top ten. Specimen: PBMCs. These receptors all stem from a woman in her thirties or forties in good health. Some clones in this sample may be carry-over from other donors' samples.

V and J are TRBV7-9 and TRBJ1-5; D gene unclear. Germline CDR1 reads SEHNR; CDR2 reads FQNEAQ (reference sequence). The CDR3 spans 14 residues. The germline V and J ends were trimmed by 3 bases and 6 bases, with 12 bases remaining between them. The CDR3 region is CASSFAGSGQPQHF. The CDR3 nucleotides are TGTGCCAGCAGCTTCGCCGGGTCCGGTCAGCCCCAGCATTTT.

The chain uses TRBV30 and TRBJ2-2, with 11 bases lining up with TRBD2. V shed 0 bases and J 3 bases; nucleotides not matched to a gene: 3. This CDR3 has 16 amino acids. In germline, CDR1 is GTSNPN, CDR2 SVGIG (reference sequence). The CDR3 loop reads CAWSVLAGEYTGELFF. CDR3 in DNA: TGTGCCTGGAGTGTACTAGCGGGAGAGTACACCGGGGAGCTGTTTTTT. The complete variable domain, with remaining parts taken from reference TRBV30 and TRBJ2-2, reads SQTIHQWPATLVQPVGSPLSLECTVEGTSNPNLYWYRQAAGRGLQLLFYSVGIGQISSEVPQNLSASRPQDRQFILSSKKLLLSDSGFYLCAWSVLAGEYTGELFFGEGSRLTVL.

Turning to this clone: The junction differs from germline at one of its ends, possibly a read error. The CDR3 sequence is CASSQGAGAEKLFF. In DNA, the CDR3 is TGCGCCAGCAGCCAGGGGGCAGGAGCTGAAAAACTGTTTTTT. The chain links TRBV9 to TRBJ1-4; 8 bases fit TRBD1. The CDR3 consists of 14 residues. In germline, CDR1 is SGDLS, CDR2 YYNGEE.

This sequence joins TRBV7-2 and TRBJ2-5; 11 nucleotides align to TRBD2. Trimming cost V 3 bases and J 4 bases; bases outside gene matches: 10. CDR3 length: 17 residues. Germline V gives CDR1 SGHTA, CDR2 FQGNSA. The CDR3 protein is CASSFGMSGLAGETQYF. The CDR3 region has the DNA TGTGCCAGCAGCTTCGGAATGAGTGGACTAGCGGGAGAGACCCAGTACTTC.

This clone was detected once. The genes are TRBV30 and TRBJ1-4; the D is unclear. With 0 bases removed from V and 10 bases from J, the gap between germline ends came to 6 bases. Germline assignment: CDR1 GTSNPN and CDR2 SVGIG (reference sequence). The CDR3 spans 11 residues. CDR3 DNA sequence: TGTGCCTGGAGTGTAGCCGGAAAACTGTTTTTT. It yields the protein CAWSVAGKLFF.

This rearrangement joins TRBV29-1 to TRBJ1-5; no clear D gene. CDR1 is SQVTM and CDR2 is ANQGSEA in the germline V gene. This CDR3 is 12 amino acids long. The V and J ends lost 4 bases and 2 bases respectively, with 6 bases between them. CDR3 sequence: CSVAMGNQPQHF. CDR3 nucleotides: TGCAGCGTTGCAATGGGCAATCAGCCCCAGCATTTT.

With respect to this clone: This probably arose from a read error, given a far larger clone one base away. The same CDR3 can be traced to other DNA sequences in this sample. The chain joins TRBV28 to TRBJ1-5, with no clear D. Germline-derived CDR1 and CDR2 are MDHEN and SYDVKM. The CDR3 is 15 amino acids. Trimming took 3 bases from V and 3 from J, leaving 12 bases between them. CDR3 sequence: CASSFRGVINQPQHF. In DNA, the CDR3 is TGTGCCAGCAGTTTTCGAGGAGTTATCAATCAGCCCCAGCATTTT.

V is TRBV5-4 and J is TRBJ1-2; no clear D gene. Germline V gene data show CDR1 as SGHNT and CDR2 as YYREEE (reference sequence). V lost 2 bases and J 0 bases, leaving 5 bases between the germline ends. This CDR3 comprises 13 residues. The CDR3: CASSFQANYGYTF. The CDR3 region has the DNA TGTGCCAGCAGCTTCCAAGCTAACTATGGCTACACCTTC.

This rearrangement joins TRBV28 to TRBJ1-4; D may be TRBD1 (5 bases). CDR1 MDHEN and CDR2 SYDVKM come from the germline V gene. This CDR3 region has 14 residues. Trimming removed 6 bases from V and 8 bases from J, with 16 bases in between. Here the CDR3 DNA reads TGTGCCAGCAGCGCGGGAGACAGCTACGAAAAACTGTTTTTT. This gives the protein CASSAGDSYEKLFF.

This sequence joins TRBV29-1 and TRBJ1-2; TRBD1 aligns across 8 bases. J gave up 4 bases and V 0 bases, and 4 bases lay outside the gene matches. Per the germline V gene, CDR1 is SQVTM and CDR2 is ANQGSEA. This CDR3 has 14 residues. The CDR3: CSVEESDRVYGYTF. CDR3 DNA: TGCAGCGTTGAAGAGTCGGACAGGGTCTATGGCTACACCTTC.

The genes are TRBV19 and TRBJ2-7, with D perhaps TRBD1 (5 bases). CDR3 length equals 13 residues. The V end lost 4 bases, the J end lost 3 bases, and 10 bases lay between the germline ends. CDR1 is LNHDA, CDR2 SQIVND, per germline (reference sequence). The CDR3: CASSTRTNYEQYF. CDR3 bases: TGTGCCAGTAGTACCCGGACAAACTACGAGCAGTACTTC.

The chain carries TRBV27 and TRBJ2-7; the D gene could be TRBD1 or TRBD2 (5 bases each). CDR3 size: 15 residues. V lost 5 bases, J lost 6 bases, and 20 bases lay in between. The germline V gene encodes CDR1 MNHEY and CDR2 SMNVEV (reference sequence). DNA for the CDR3: TGTGCCAGCAGTCTTTTGGGACCCCAACCCATCGAGCAGTACTTC. This codes for CASSLLGPQPIEQYF.

This clone was detected a few times. V is TRBV7-9 and J is TRBJ2-5; D might be TRBD1 (5 bases). CDR1 SEHNR and CDR2 FQNEAQ come from the germline V gene (reference sequence). This CDR3 has 13 residues. V lost 1 base, J lost 9 bases, and 12 bases lay in between. Here the CDR3 DNA reads TGTGCCAGCAGCTTAGACGTTTTACAGGCCCAGTACTTC. This gives the protein CASSLDVLQAQYF.

This rearrangement joins TRBV5-4 to TRBJ2-7; no clear D gene. Germline V CDR1 and CDR2: SGHNT, YYREEE (reference sequence). The CDR3 loop spans 15 amino acids. V lost 0 bases and J lost 0, with 10 bases in between. The CDR3 bases are TGTGCCAGCAGCTTGGGGCGGACGAACTCCTACGAGCAGTACTTC. Translating it yields CASSLGRTNSYEQYF. Full variable domain (missing parts from reference TRBV5-4 and TRBJ2-7): ETGVTQSPTHLIKTRGQQVTLRCSSQSGHNTVSWYQQALGQGPQFIFQYYREEENGRGNFPPRFSGLQFPNYSSELNVNALELDDSALYLCASSLGRTNSYEQYFGPGTRLTVT.

The chain recombines TRBV2 with TRBJ1-4; D gene ambiguous. This CDR3 region has 13 residues. Between the trimmed V and J ends, which lost 6 bases and 8 bases, there was a span of 13 bases. Per germline, CDR1 SNHLY and CDR2 FYNNEI. The CDR3 bases are TGTGCCAGCAGACAACAACCGACCGAAAAACTGTTTTTT. Amino acid sequence: CASRQQPTEKLFF.

This rearrangement joins TRBV21-1 to TRBJ1-5; the D segment call TRBD1 is taken from the table without a DNA check. TRBV21-1 is a pseudogene segment. The CDR3 is 18 residues long. The chain's CDR3 is CASSNRDRRTISNQPQHF. As DNA, the CDR3 is TGTGCCAGCAGCAACCGGGACAGACGGACAATTAGCAATCAGCCCCAGCATTTT.

Regarding this clone: With only one base between it and a far larger clone, this is likely a read error. The same CDR3 is also encoded by other DNA sequences in this sample. This chain connects TRBV29-1 to TRBJ1-1; TRBD1 is a possible D gene (6 bases). The CDR3 sequence is 17 residues long. The germline V gene encodes CDR1 SQVTM and CDR2 ANQGSEA. This chain's CDR3 is CSVEDPNGRGMGTEAFF. The CDR3 bases are TGCAGCGTTGAAGATCCCAACGGGAGGGGGATGGGCACTGAAGCCTTCTTT. The full variable domain, with the rest looked up from reference TRBV29-1 and TRBJ1-1, is SAVISQKPSRDICQRGTSLTIQCQVDSQVTMMFWYRQQPGQSLTLIATANQGSEATYESGFVIDKFPISRPNLTFSTLTVSNMSPEDSSIYLCSVEDPNGRGMGTEAFFGQGTRLTVV.

Comments on this clone: The likely explanation is a read error, given a far larger clone one base away. The chain is built from TRBV29-1 and TRBJ1-5; D not resolved. The germline V gene encodes CDR1 SQVTM and CDR2 ANQGSEA. Trimming removed 8 bases at V and 0 bases at J, with 14 bases between. The CDR3 length is 14 residues. This CDR3 is CSIGEQYSNQPQHF. For the CDR3, the DNA is TGCAGCATTGGAGAGCAATATAGCAATCAGCCCCAGCATTTT.

The chain's CDR3 is CSVGLWGNTEAFF. In DNA form, the CDR3 reads TGCAGCGTTGGCCTGTGGGGGAACACTGAAGCTTTCTTT. The V call is TRBV29-1, the J call TRBJ1-1; D remains unclear. V was trimmed by 4 bases and J by 1 base, leaving 10 bases between them. This CDR3 contains 13 residues. Germline V gives CDR1 SQVTM, CDR2 ANQGSEA. The full variable domain, completed using reference TRBV29-1 and TRBJ1-1, is SAVISQKPSRDICQRGTSLTIQCQVDSQVTMMFWYRQQPGQSLTLIATANQGSEATYESGFVIDKFPISRPNLTFSTLTVSNMSPEDSSIYLCSVGLWGNTEAFFGQGTRLTVV.

This clone was detected only once. This likely comes from a read error, as the CDR3 has no conserved phenylalanine or tryptophan at its end. The sample carries other DNA sequences with the same CDR3. This sequence joins TRBV4-3 and TRBJ1-1; possibly TRBD1 for D (5 bases). Per the germline V gene, CDR1 is LGHNA and CDR2 is YSLEER. Deletions cut 4 bases from V and 2 bases from J, with 11 bases between. The CDR3 has 14 residues. The CDR3, as DNA: TGCGCCAGCAGCCTCACAGGTGGTAACACTGAAGCTTTCCTT. Its translation is CASSLTGGNTEAFL.

As regards this clone: A far larger clone is one base from this, pointing to a likely read error. The chain uses TRBV2 and TRBJ1-5, with unresolved D. Trimming removed 4 bases from V and 0 bases from J, with 1 base in between. Germline CDR1 and CDR2: SNHLY and FYNNEI. CDR3 length: 12 residues. The CDR3 protein is CASSVSNQPQHF. The CDR3 DNA follows: TGTGCCAGCAGTGTTAGCAATCAGCCCCAGCATTTT.

This clone was seen a handful of times. The chain has TRBV7-2 and TRBJ2-7; no clear D. CDR1 SGHTA and CDR2 FQGNSA come from the germline V gene. The CDR3 totals 15 residues. V gave up 2 bases and J gave up 0 bases, with 11 bases separating them. CDR3 loop: CASSLWALSSYEQYF. The CDR3 DNA sequence: TGTGCCAGCAGCTTATGGGCACTGAGCTCCTACGAGCAGTACTTC.

In regard to this clone: Given a far larger clone just one base away, this is likely a sequencing read error. The J gene is TRBJ1-2, the V gene TRBV28; TRBD1 agrees at 8 bases. Germline assignment: CDR1 MDHEN and CDR2 SYDVKM. This CDR3 comprises 13 residues. The CDR3 here is CASSRTGPGGHTF. The CDR3 DNA sequence: TGTGCCAGCAGTCGGACAGGGCCAGGTGGCCACACCTTC.

The sample holds one count of this clone. The genes are TRBV4-3 and TRBJ2-1; TRBD2 matches at 11 bases. Germline V gives CDR1 LGHNA, CDR2 YSLEER. V gave up 0 bases and J gave up 11 bases; unmatched junction bases: 12. The CDR3 contains 17 residues. For the CDR3, the DNA is TGCGCCAGCAGCCAAGAATGGAAGGGACTAGCGGCGATGCAGCAGTTCTTC. Amino acids: CASSQEWKGLAAMQQFF.

This CDR3 reads CASSGGTSGRLDEQFF. The CDR3 DNA sequence: TGTGCCAGCAGCGGGGGGACTAGCGGGAGACTTGATGAGCAGTTCTTC. The genes are TRBV11-3 and TRBJ2-1, with 14 nucleotides matching TRBD2. J gave up 8 bases and V 5 bases, and 8 bases lay outside the gene matches. The CDR3 is made up of 16 amino acids. Germline V gives CDR1 SGHNT, CDR2 YENEEA.